These 30 T cell receptor beta chains were all obtained from the same sample, sequenced in a study of blood T cell repertoires in COVID-19. Data came from immunoSEQ multiplex PCR; TCRdb stores just in-frame clones and leaves some out. The table lists 85,000 to 100,000 clones, about nine tenths of them singletons. The source material was peripheral blood. These receptors were collected from a man aged 60-69 years with acute or convalescent COVID-19.

V gene TRBV19 combines with J gene TRBJ1-6; tentative D call: TRBD1 (6 bases). V was cut by 2 bases and J by 4 bases, with 12 bases left in between. Looked up from germline, CDR1 is LNHDA and CDR2 is SQIVND (reference sequence). The CDR3 spans 16 residues. This chain's CDR3 is CASSILMDSYNSPLHF. The CDR3 nucleotides read TGTGCCAGTAGTATATTGATGGACAGTTATAATTCACCCCTCCACTTT.

This clone has a handful of counts. The V gene is TRBV15, the J gene TRBJ2-2, with unresolved D. Germline V gives CDR1 LNHNV, CDR2 YYDKDF (reference sequence). The V gene lost 0 bases and the J gene lost 1 base, with 6 bases spanning the gap. This CDR3 is built from 15 residues. The DNA for the CDR3 is TGTGCCACCAGCAGAGATACGCGGAACACCGGGGAGCTGTTTTTT. It specifies CATSRDTRNTGELFF. The variable domain in full, completed from reference TRBV15 and TRBJ2-2, reads DAMVIQNPRYQVTQFGKPVTLSCSQTLNHNVMYWYQQKSSQAPKLLFHYYDKDFNNEADTPDNFQSRRPNTSFCFLDIRSPGLGDTAMYLCATSRDTRNTGELFFGEGSRLTVL.

The chain recombines TRBV7-9 with TRBJ1-1; TRBD1 is a possible D gene (6 bases). This CDR3 has 14 residues. Trimming took 2 bases from V and 6 from J, leaving 13 bases between them. CDR1 and CDR2 from the germline V gene are SEHNR and FQNEAQ (reference sequence). The CDR3: CASSLSGALSEAFF. Written as DNA, the CDR3 is TGTGCCAGCAGCTTATCAGGGGCTTTATCTGAAGCTTTCTTT.

The chain joins TRBV12-3 or TRBV12-4 to TRBJ1-5; unclear D gene. There are 13 residues in the CDR3. V was cut by 5 bases and J by 4 bases, with 9 bases left in between. In DNA, the CDR3 is TGTGCCAGCAGTCGTCAGAGGAATCAGCCCCAGCATTTT. Translating it yields CASSRQRNQPQHF.

About this clone: The same CDR3 is also encoded by other DNA sequences in this sample. The CDR3 bases are TGTGCCAGCAGCCCCAGGGGTAACTCTGGAAACACCATATATTTT. It codes for CASSPRGNSGNTIYF. The V call is TRBV7-9, the J call TRBJ1-3; a weak D match, TRBD1 (6 bases). Deletions cut 5 bases from V and 0 bases from J, with 11 bases between. Germline V gene data show CDR1 as SEHNR and CDR2 as FQNEAQ (reference sequence). The CDR3 covers 15 residues.

This clone was counted once. The gene calls are TRBV7-2 and TRBJ1-1, with D maybe TRBD1 (6 bases). With 6 bases removed from V and 1 base from J, the gap between germline ends came to 9 bases. Germline V gene sequence: CDR1 SGHTA, CDR2 FQGNSA. The CDR3 extends over 13 amino acids. CDR3 loop: CASSWGQNTEAFF. In nucleotides, the CDR3 is TGTGCCAGCAGTTGGGGACAGAACACTGAAGCTTTCTTT.

V gene TRBV11-3 combines with J gene TRBJ2-2, with a tentative D call TRBD2 (7 bases). The germline V gene has CDR1 SGHNT and CDR2 YENEEA. V was clipped by 8 bases and J by 4 bases, with 8 bases between them. The length of the CDR3 is 12 residues. CDR3 loop: CASGGATGELFF. For the CDR3, the DNA is TGTGCCAGCGGGGGGGCCACCGGGGAGCTGTTTTTT.

The V call is TRBV6-1, the J call TRBJ2-3; 8 nucleotides match TRBD2. Germline trimming cut 1 base from V and 4 bases from J; bases unmatched to any gene: 13. Germline V lookup: CDR1 MNHNS, CDR2 SASEGT. The CDR3 totals 18 residues. CDR3 protein: CASSEGSLLGGESDTQYF. In nucleotides, the CDR3 is TGTGCCAGCAGTGAAGGATCCTTACTCGGGGGGGAATCAGATACGCAGTATTTT.

The V call is TRBV5-5, the J call TRBJ1-5; D unresolved. This CDR3 comprises 15 residues. Germline CDR1 and CDR2: SGHKS and YYEKEE (reference sequence). The germline V and J ends were trimmed by 0 bases and 0 bases, with 7 bases remaining between them. The CDR3 nucleotides read TGTGCCAGCAGCTTGGTTCATGTTAGCAATCAGCCCCAGCATTTT. This gives the protein CASSLVHVSNQPQHF.

This chain links TRBV7-8 with TRBJ1-1; possibly TRBD1 for D (5 bases). Trimming stripped 1 base from V and 0 bases from J, with 9 bases between. Germline V CDR1 and CDR2: SGHVS, FQNEAQ. This CDR3 spans 15 amino acids. The CDR3 here is CASSLEAGMNTEAFF. The CDR3 DNA follows: TGTGCCAGCAGCTTAGAGGCAGGGATGAACACTGAAGCTTTCTTT.

The chain is built from TRBV3-1 (or the pseudogene TRBV3-2) and TRBJ2-1; TRBD2 is a possible D gene (6 bases). With 1 base removed from V and 0 bases from J, the gap between germline ends came to 13 bases. CDR1 and CDR2 from the germline V gene are LGHDT and YNNKEL (reference sequence). The CDR3 runs to 17 residues. The CDR3: CASSQGDFRSSYNEQFF. Here the CDR3 DNA reads TGTGCCAGCAGCCAAGGGGACTTCCGAAGCTCCTACAATGAGCAGTTCTTC.

The chain couples TRBV28 to TRBJ1-1, with D unclear. Germline-derived CDR1 and CDR2 are MDHEN and SYDVKM. The germline V and J ends were trimmed by 3 bases and 5 bases, with 13 bases remaining between them. The CDR3 consists of 14 residues. DNA for the CDR3: TGTGCCAGCAGTTTCGCAGATCGCAGAACTGAAGCTTTCTTT. Amino acid sequence: CASSFADRRTEAFF.

The chain carries TRBV6-5 and TRBJ1-5; possible D gene TRBD1, 5 bases. CDR3 length equals 15 residues. The V gene's germline CDR1 is MNHEY and CDR2 SVGAGI. Trimming pared 0 bases from V and 3 bases from J, leaving 9 bases between. This CDR3 reads CASSYSGGYNQPQHF. CDR3 bases: TGTGCCAGCAGTTACTCGGGGGGATACAATCAGCCCCAGCATTTT.

This rearrangement joins TRBV10-3 to TRBJ2-7; tentative D call: TRBD1 (6 bases). Germline values: CDR1 ENHRY, CDR2 SYGVKD. V shed 2 bases and J shed 0 bases, with 14 bases lying between them. The CDR3 loop spans 16 amino acids. The CDR3 here is CAISETPGQNSYEQYF. Here the CDR3 DNA reads TGTGCCATCAGTGAGACCCCGGGACAAAACTCCTACGAGCAGTACTTC.

The chain has TRBV30 and TRBJ1-2, with 7 bases fitting TRBD1. Germline trimming cut 4 bases from V and 6 bases from J; bases unmatched to any gene: 5. The germline gives CDR1 GTSNPN, CDR2 SVGIG (reference sequence). The CDR3 extends over 12 amino acids. CDR3 loop: CAWTRGKDGYTF. DNA of the CDR3: TGTGCCTGGACCAGGGGGAAAGATGGCTACACCTTC.

V is TRBV6-2 or TRBV6-3 and J is TRBJ2-7, with 10 nucleotides matching TRBD2. The CDR3 totals 14 residues. J was trimmed by 3 bases and V by 2 bases; bases with no gene match: 1. Germline V gene data show CDR1 as MNHEY and CDR2 as SVGEGT. The CDR3 bases are TGTGCCAGCAGTTACGAGCGGGGGGGCTACGAGCAGTACTTC. Protein: CASSYERGGYEQYF.

The DNA for the CDR3 is TGTGCCAGTAGTACCCAGGGGTTCGGCCCTCAGCCCCAGCATTTT. It specifies CASSTQGFGPQPQHF. The rearrangement joins TRBV19 to TRBJ1-5; weak D call: TRBD1 (6 bases). Germline V gene data show CDR1 as LNHDA and CDR2 as SQIVND (reference sequence). This CDR3 contains 15 residues. Between the trimmed V and J ends, which lost 4 bases and 6 bases, there was a span of 16 bases.

This clone came up once. This chain joins TRBV6-1 and TRBJ2-7, with 10 bases lining up with TRBD1. This CDR3 spans 15 amino acids. The germline gives CDR1 MNHNS, CDR2 SASEGT. V lost 1 base, J lost 4 bases, and 4 bases stayed unmatched. The CDR3 DNA is TGTGCCAGCAGTGAAGTTCGGACAGGGGGTTACGAGCAGTACTTC. Translated: CASSEVRTGGYEQYF.

V usage is TRBV5-4 and J usage is TRBJ2-3; 10 nucleotides line up with TRBD2. Germline CDR1 SGHNT, CDR2 YYREEE (reference sequence). The CDR3 loop spans 14 amino acids. V lost 5 bases, J lost 5 bases, and 5 bases stayed unmatched. The CDR3 region has the DNA TGTGCCAGCAGATACGCTAGCGGGGGAGATACGCAGTATTTT. Translation: CASRYASGGDTQYF.

The chain employs TRBV6-5 and TRBJ1-1, with a weak D call TRBD1 (6 bases). Trimming took off 0 bases at V and 5 bases at J, with 13 bases between the two ends. This CDR3 region has 15 residues. Germline loops: CDR1 MNHEY, CDR2 SVGAGI. CDR3 in DNA: TGTGCCAGCAGTTACTCGAGCCCTGGGACAACTGAAGCTTTCTTT. Encoded protein: CASSYSSPGTTEAFF.

The chain joins TRBV14 to TRBJ1-4; D perhaps matches TRBD1 (6 bases). CDR3 length: 15 amino acids. With 4 bases removed from V and 3 bases from J, the gap between germline ends came to 12 bases. Germline V gene lookup returns CDR1 SGHDN and CDR2 FVKESK. This CDR3 is CASSRTAAANEKLFF. Written as DNA, the CDR3 is TGTGCCAGCAGCCGGACAGCCGCGGCTAATGAAAAACTGTTTTTT.

This clone was counted between two and nine times. V and J are TRBV7-9 and TRBJ1-1, with 10 bases lining up with TRBD1. CDR1 is SEHNR, CDR2 FQNEAQ, per germline (reference sequence). This CDR3 spans 16 amino acids. J gave up 3 bases and V 3 bases, and 7 bases lay outside the gene matches. The CDR3 loop is CASSFGQGEGDTEAFF. In DNA form, the CDR3 reads TGTGCCAGCAGCTTTGGACAGGGGGAAGGCGACACTGAAGCTTTCTTT.

V usage is TRBV7-8 and J usage is TRBJ1-1; 7 bases are a match to TRBD1. The CDR3 loop spans 16 amino acids. Germline CDR1 SGHVS, CDR2 FQNEAQ. J was trimmed by 1 base and V by 4 bases; bases with no gene match: 9. The CDR3 is CASSSSDRSPNTEAFF. CDR3 DNA: TGTGCCAGCAGCTCATCGGACAGGTCCCCGAACACTGAAGCTTTCTTT.

V gene TRBV5-4 combines with J gene TRBJ1-6; 8 bases are shared with TRBD1. CDR1 SGHNT and CDR2 YYREEE come from the germline V gene (reference sequence). This CDR3 region has 14 residues. V was clipped by 0 bases and J by 9 bases; unmatched bases: 2. CDR3 region: CASSLEQGGSPLHF. CDR3 in DNA: TGTGCCAGCAGCTTGGAACAGGGGGGTTCACCCCTCCACTTT.

The chain uses TRBV7-8 and TRBJ1-2; 7 positions match TRBD1. The V and J ends lost 6 bases and 8 bases, in that order; junction bases with no gene match: 15. This CDR3 has 15 amino acids. Germline V CDR1 and CDR2: SGHVS, FQNEAQ. The CDR3 DNA reads TGTGCCAGCAGTCCCAATCTTGGACAGGCGGGGGGCTACACCTTC. As protein: CASSPNLGQAGGYTF.

About this clone itself: Other DNA sequences in the sample encode the same CDR3. In nucleotides, the CDR3 is TGTGCCAGCAGCCAACAGGGTCGTACTGAAGCTTTCTTT. Encoded protein: CASSQQGRTEAFF. The chain is built from TRBV27 and TRBJ1-1, with D possibly TRBD1 on 6 matching bases. This CDR3 comprises 13 residues. V lost 6 bases, J lost 5 bases, and 13 bases lay in between. From germline, CDR1 is MNHEY and CDR2 SMNVEV (reference sequence).

The V and J genes are TRBV5-1 and TRBJ1-5; D not resolved. CDR3 length equals 15 residues. V lost 7 bases, J lost 3 bases, and 17 bases lay in between. Looked up from germline, CDR1 is SGHRS and CDR2 is YFSETQ. This CDR3 is CASRVGLDSNQPQHF. The CDR3 coding sequence is TGCGCCAGCCGGGTCGGCCTAGACTCCAATCAGCCCCAGCATTTT. Full variable domain (remainder filled in from reference TRBV5-1 and TRBJ1-5): KAGVTQTPRYLIKTRGQQVTLSCSPISGHRSVSWYQQTPGQGLQFLFEYFSETQRNKGNFPGRFSGRQFSNSRSEMNVSTLELGDSALYLCASRVGLDSNQPQHFGDGTRLSIL.

The chain joins TRBV2 to TRBJ1-6; 10 bases match TRBD1. This CDR3 comprises 14 residues. V was pared by 6 bases and J by 7 bases, with 3 bases of the junction left unmatched. The germline CDR1 and CDR2 sequences are SNHLY and FYNNEI. The CDR3 loop reads CASSLGQGNSPLHF. The CDR3 nucleotides are TGTGCCAGCAGCCTGGGACAGGGGAATTCACCCCTCCACTTT.

J is TRBJ1-1 and V is TRBV27, with 9 bases fitting TRBD1. V dropped 5 bases and J dropped 9; count of bases not matched to a gene: 7. The CDR3 totals 13 residues. The germline V gene encodes CDR1 MNHEY and CDR2 SMNVEV (reference sequence). The DNA for the CDR3 is TGTGCCAGCAGTCCCCAGGGACAGGGAAAAGCTTTCTTT. Its translation: CASSPQGQGKAFF.

The V gene is TRBV18, the J gene TRBJ1-5; unclear D gene. Looked up from germline, CDR1 is KGHSH and CDR2 is LQKENI. This CDR3 region has 13 residues. The ends were cut back, 10 bases at V and 0 bases at J, with 10 bases in the middle. Here the CDR3 reads CATKRDSNQPQHF. DNA for the CDR3: TGTGCCACCAAGCGGGATAGCAATCAGCCCCAGCATTTT.